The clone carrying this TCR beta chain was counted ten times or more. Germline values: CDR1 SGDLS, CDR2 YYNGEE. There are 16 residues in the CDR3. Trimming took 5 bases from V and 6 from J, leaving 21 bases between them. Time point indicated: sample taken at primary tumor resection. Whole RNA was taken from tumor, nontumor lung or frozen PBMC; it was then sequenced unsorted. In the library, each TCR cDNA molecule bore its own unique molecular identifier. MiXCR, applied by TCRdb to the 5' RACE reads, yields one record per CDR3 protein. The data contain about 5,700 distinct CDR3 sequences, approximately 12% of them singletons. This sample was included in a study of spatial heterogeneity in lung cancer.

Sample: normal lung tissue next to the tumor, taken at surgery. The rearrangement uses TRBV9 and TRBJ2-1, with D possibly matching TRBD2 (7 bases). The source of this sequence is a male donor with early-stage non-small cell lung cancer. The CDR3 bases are TGTGCCAGCAGTACAGGGTTTGGGGGGAGGGCCAATGAGCAGTTCTTC. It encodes CASSTGFGGRANEQFF.